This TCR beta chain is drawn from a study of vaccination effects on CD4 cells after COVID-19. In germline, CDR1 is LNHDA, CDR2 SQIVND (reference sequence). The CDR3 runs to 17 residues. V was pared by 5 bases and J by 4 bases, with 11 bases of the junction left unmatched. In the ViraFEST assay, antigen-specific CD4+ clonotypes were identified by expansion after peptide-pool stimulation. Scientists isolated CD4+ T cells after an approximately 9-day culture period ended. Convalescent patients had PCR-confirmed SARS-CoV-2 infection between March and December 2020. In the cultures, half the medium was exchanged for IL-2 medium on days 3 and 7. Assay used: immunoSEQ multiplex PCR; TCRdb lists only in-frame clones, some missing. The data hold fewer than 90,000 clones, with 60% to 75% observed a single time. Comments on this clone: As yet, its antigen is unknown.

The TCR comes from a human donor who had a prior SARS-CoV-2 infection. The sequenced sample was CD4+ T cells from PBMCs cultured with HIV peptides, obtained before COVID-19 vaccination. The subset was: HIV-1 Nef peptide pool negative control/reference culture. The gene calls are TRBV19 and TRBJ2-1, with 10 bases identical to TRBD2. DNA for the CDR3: TGTGCCAGTAGTCTACTCACTCTAGCGGGAGTTTACAATGAGCAGTTCTTC. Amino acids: CASSLLTLAGVYNEQFF.